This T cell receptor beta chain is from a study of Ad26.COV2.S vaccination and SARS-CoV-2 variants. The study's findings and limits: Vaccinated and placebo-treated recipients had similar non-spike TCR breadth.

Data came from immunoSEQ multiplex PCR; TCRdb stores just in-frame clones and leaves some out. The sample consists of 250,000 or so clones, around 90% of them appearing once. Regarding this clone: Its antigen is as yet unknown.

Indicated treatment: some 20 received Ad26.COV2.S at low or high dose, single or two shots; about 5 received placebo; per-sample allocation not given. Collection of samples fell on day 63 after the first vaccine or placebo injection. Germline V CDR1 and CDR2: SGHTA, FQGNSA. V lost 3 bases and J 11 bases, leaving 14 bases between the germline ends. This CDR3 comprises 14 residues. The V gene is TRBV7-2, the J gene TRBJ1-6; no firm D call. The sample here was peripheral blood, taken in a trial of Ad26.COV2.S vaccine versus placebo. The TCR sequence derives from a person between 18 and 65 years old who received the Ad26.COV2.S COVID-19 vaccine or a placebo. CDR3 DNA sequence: TGTGCCAGCAGCTTTGCAACAGACTCGACACCCCTCCACTTT. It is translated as CASSFATDSTPLHF.